A single sample is the source of the 29 T cell receptor beta chains below, sequenced in a study of identical twins. MiXCR, run by TCRdb on the 5' RACE reads, gives a single entry per CDR3 protein. Among around 220,000 distinct CDR3 sequences listed, over 12% were seen once. Sequenced: memory (CD45RO+) T cells sorted from blood. These receptors were obtained from a woman aged 18-30 years in good health.

This clonotype was seen a few times. This chain uses TRBV20-1 with TRBJ2-7; D may be TRBD1 (7 bases). The CDR3 consists of 14 residues. Germline-derived CDR1 and CDR2 are DFQATT and SNEGSKA (reference sequence). Trimming left V 0 bases short and J 4 bases short, with 13 bases between. CDR3 amino acids: CSARDPQGRYEQYF. Here the CDR3 DNA reads TGCAGTGCTAGAGATCCACAGGGGAGGTACGAGCAGTACTTC.

The genes are TRBV4-2 and TRBJ2-1; 7 nucleotides match TRBD2. V lost 4 bases and J lost 8; bases outside the gene matches: 14. This CDR3 is 16 amino acids long. CDR1 and CDR2 from the germline V gene are LGHNA and YNFKEQ. CDR3 protein: CASSPMRNGGFDEQFF. CDR3 in DNA: TGTGCCAGCAGCCCCATGCGTAACGGGGGGTTTGATGAGCAGTTCTTC.

This clonotype was picked up a small number of times. The chain combines TRBV30 with TRBJ1-2; D is unresolved. The CDR3 has 14 residues. Trimming left V 3 bases short and J 0 bases short, with 11 bases between. Germline V gene lookup returns CDR1 GTSNPN and CDR2 SVGIG (reference sequence). The CDR3 DNA reads TGTGCCTGGAGCCGGACGGGTGCTAACTATGGCTACACCTTC. Protein product: CAWSRTGANYGYTF.

This chain uses TRBV7-2 with TRBJ2-7, with 7 nucleotides matching TRBD2. The germline CDR1 and CDR2 sequences are SGHTA and FQGNSA. The CDR3 runs 17 residues. With V trimmed by 2 bases and J by 3 bases, 13 bases remained unmatched. This chain's CDR3 is CASSLFSGGGSDYEQYF. The CDR3 DNA follows: TGTGCCAGCAGCTTATTTTCGGGGGGAGGCAGCGACTACGAGCAGTACTTC.

This chain connects TRBV11-2 to TRBJ1-1; D call uncertain. V lost 5 bases to trimming and J lost 6 bases, with 13 bases between them. From germline, CDR1 is SGHAT and CDR2 FQNNGV. This CDR3 is built from 13 residues. The chain's CDR3 is CASSPQLGPEAFF. DNA of the CDR3: TGTGCCAGCAGCCCCCAGCTGGGTCCTGAAGCTTTCTTT.

This clonotype was observed at least ten times. Here the CDR3 DNA reads TGTGCCAGCAGTTACTCGAGGCCTAGCGGGAGCCATGAGCAGTTCTTC. Translating it yields CASSYSRPSGSHEQFF. The chain carries TRBV6-2 or TRBV6-3 and TRBJ2-1, with TRBD2 matching 10 bases. The CDR3 has 16 residues. The germline V gene has CDR1 MNHEY and CDR2 SVGEGT. The J segment lost 8 bases and the V segment lost 0 bases, leaving 7 bases of the junction unmatched.

In its sample, this clonotype was seen a few times. The rearrangement joins TRBV7-9 to TRBJ1-6, with D hard to call. V was trimmed by 1 base and J by 8 bases, leaving 9 bases between them. The germline gives CDR1 SEHNR, CDR2 FQNEAQ (reference sequence). This CDR3 region has 14 residues. The chain's CDR3 is CASSLGQHDSPLHF. In DNA form, the CDR3 reads TGTGCCAGCAGCTTAGGGCAGCACGATTCACCCCTCCACTTT.

The sample holds a few counts of this clonotype. The chain employs TRBV29-1 and TRBJ2-7; 8 nucleotides match TRBD1. V was clipped by 5 bases and J by 5 bases; unmatched bases: 5. The CDR3 loop spans 12 amino acids. Germline V CDR1 and CDR2: SQVTM, ANQGSEA. Written as DNA, the CDR3 is TGCAGCGTTCACAACAGGGGGGACGAGCAGTACTTC. This translates into CSVHNRGDEQYF.

This clonotype was seen a few times. V is TRBV5-1 and J is TRBJ1-1; D ambiguous. Deletions cut 0 bases from V and 8 bases from J, with 8 bases between. Looked up from germline, CDR1 is SGHRS and CDR2 is YFSETQ. This CDR3 is built from 12 residues. The CDR3 region has the DNA TGCGCCAGCAGCTTGGGGCAGACCGAAGCTTTCTTT. Encoded protein: CASSLGQTEAFF.

This clonotype was seen more than once but under ten times. The chain uses TRBV19 and TRBJ1-1, with TRBD1 as a possible D gene (5 bases). The germline V gene encodes CDR1 LNHDA and CDR2 SQIVND (reference sequence). The CDR3 is made up of 16 amino acids. Trimming took 2 bases from V and 2 from J, leaving 15 bases between them. CDR3 in amino acids: CASSIIGAGSNTEAFF. The CDR3, as DNA: TGTGCCAGTAGTATAATCGGAGCAGGGTCCAACACTGAAGCTTTCTTT.

The chain employs TRBV5-1 and TRBJ2-1; 7 positions agree with TRBD2. Germline-derived CDR1 and CDR2 are SGHRS and YFSETQ. V shed 2 bases, J shed 1 base, and the junction held 3 bases outside the gene matches. The CDR3 is 15 amino acids. CDR3 in DNA: TGCGCCAGCAGCTTTAGCGGGCTGTCCTACAATGAGCAGTTCTTC. Translation gives CASSFSGLSYNEQFF.

The genes are TRBV6-6 and TRBJ2-5; D is perhaps TRBD2 (5 bases). From germline, CDR1 is MNHNY and CDR2 SVGAGI (reference sequence). The length of the CDR3 is 13 residues. The V end lost 10 bases, the J end lost 4 bases, and 16 bases lay between the germline ends. The CDR3 DNA follows: TGTGCCATCCGGGATACGGTGAGAGAGACCCAGTACTTC. Protein: CAIRDTVRETQYF.

This clonotype was found many times. CDR3 coding DNA: TGCGCCAGCAGCTTGGAAGCGGCCTCTGGGGCAGATACGCAGTATTTT. It yields the protein CASSLEAASGADTQYF. The V and J genes are TRBV5-1 and TRBJ2-3; D is perhaps TRBD2 (5 bases). The CDR3 covers 16 residues. From germline, CDR1 is SGHRS and CDR2 YFSETQ. V was clipped by 0 bases and J by 4 bases, with 15 bases between them.

This clonotype has only a few counts. The chain combines TRBV5-5 with TRBJ2-4; 9 bases line up with TRBD1. CDR1 and CDR2 (germline): SGHKS, YYEKEE (reference sequence). The CDR3 covers 13 residues. With V trimmed by 2 bases and J by 7 bases, 1 base remained unmatched. CDR3 DNA sequence: TGTGCCAGCAGCTTTGACAGGGGGAACATTCAGTACTTC. Translated: CASSFDRGNIQYF.

This clonotype was seen ten or more times. The V gene is TRBV11-3, the J gene TRBJ2-1; TRBD2 matches at 11 bases. CDR1 is SGHNT, CDR2 YENEEA, per germline. J gave up 10 bases and V 3 bases, and 11 bases lay outside the gene matches. The CDR3 length is 16 residues. The CDR3 protein is CASSFGFSGGAGEQFF. Written as DNA, the CDR3 is TGTGCCAGCAGCTTCGGTTTTAGCGGGGGGGCGGGGGAGCAGTTCTTC.

In this sample, this clonotype turned up a few times. The chain has TRBV10-3 and TRBJ1-3; D may be TRBD1 (6 bases). The CDR3 is 14 amino acids. The V gene's germline CDR1 is ENHRY and CDR2 SYGVKD. Trimming shortened V by 7 bases and J by 0 bases, and 10 bases separated the two germline ends. The CDR3 here is CAIKGDPSGNTIYF. In DNA form, the CDR3 reads TGTGCCATCAAGGGGGACCCCTCTGGAAACACCATATATTTT.

This clonotype appeared a few times. The chain joins TRBV11-3 to TRBJ2-1; no definite D call. Germline CDR1 and CDR2: SGHNT and YENEEA. Trimming took off 4 bases at V and 7 bases at J, with 17 bases between the two ends. This CDR3 spans 15 amino acids. The CDR3 spells CASSSLGLHSNEQFF. CDR3 bases: TGTGCCAGCAGCTCCCTAGGCCTACATTCGAATGAGCAGTTCTTC.

This clonotype was seen a handful of times. The rearrangement uses TRBV18 and TRBJ2-7, with a tentative D call TRBD2 (5 bases). Germline CDR1 KGHSH, CDR2 LQKENI. This CDR3 is built from 14 residues. The V end lost 3 bases, the J end lost 2 bases, and 11 bases lay between the germline ends. CDR3 protein: CASSPSGSPYEQYF. CDR3 coding DNA: TGTGCCAGCTCACCTAGTGGGAGCCCCTACGAGCAGTACTTC. The full variable domain, its missing parts supplied by reference TRBV18 and TRBJ2-7, is NAGVMQNPRHLVRRRGQEARLRCSPMKGHSHVYWYRQLPEEGLKFMVYLQKENIIDESGMPKERFSAEFPKEGPSILRIQQVVRGDSAAYFCASSPSGSPYEQYFGPGTRLTVT.

The chain employs TRBV27 and TRBJ2-6; D is unclear. The germline V gene encodes CDR1 MNHEY and CDR2 SMNVEV (reference sequence). Between the trimmed V and J ends, which lost 5 bases and 0 bases, there was a span of 17 bases. The CDR3 length is 18 residues. The DNA for the CDR3 is TGTGCCAGCAGTATCCGGGTTCCTGCCCACTCTGGGGCCAACGTCCTGACTTTC. The encoded protein is CASSIRVPAHSGANVLTF.

There are a few counts of this clonotype. The chain carries TRBV6-1 and TRBJ1-1; a weak D match, TRBD1 (5 bases). Germline values: CDR1 MNHNS, CDR2 SASEGT. This CDR3 contains 14 residues. Trimming cost V 6 bases and J 0 bases, with 11 bases left between them. CDR3 bases: TGTGCCAGCAGGGGACTTCATATGAACACTGAAGCTTTCTTT. This encodes CASRGLHMNTEAFF.

This clonotype has ten or more counts. J is TRBJ2-7 and V is TRBV27; D remains ambiguous. The CDR3 consists of 13 residues. V lost 4 bases, J lost 3 bases, and 10 bases lay in between. CDR1 and CDR2 from the germline V gene are MNHEY and SMNVEV (reference sequence). The CDR3 protein is CASSSLGIYEQYF. The CDR3 DNA reads TGTGCCAGCAGTTCCCTCGGTATCTACGAGCAGTACTTC.

A few counts support this clonotype. This chain links TRBV12-3 or TRBV12-4 with TRBJ2-3; D is unclear. With 4 bases removed from V and 4 bases from J, the gap between germline ends came to 12 bases. The CDR3 runs 14 residues. The chain's CDR3 is CASSSTRAADTQYF. The CDR3 bases are TGTGCCAGCAGTTCCACCCGGGCCGCAGATACGCAGTATTTT.

The chain links TRBV20-1 to TRBJ2-3, with D perhaps matching TRBD2 (5 bases). Trimming took 5 bases from V and 8 from J, leaving 11 bases between them. The CDR3 is 11 residues long. The V gene's germline CDR1 is DFQATT and CDR2 SNEGSKA (reference sequence). The DNA of the CDR3 is TGCAGTGCTTACCTAGAGGGTACGCAGTATTTT. It is translated as CSAYLEGTQYF.

This clonotype was detected ten times or more. The rearrangement joins TRBV7-9 to TRBJ2-7; 9 bases map to TRBD1. Trimming took 3 bases from V and 0 from J; bases not matched to a gene: 6. The length of the CDR3 is 16 residues. CDR1 and CDR2 (germline): SEHNR, FQNEAQ (reference sequence). The CDR3 DNA sequence: TGTGCCAGCAGCTTCTTGGGACAGGGAAGCTCCTACGAGCAGTACTTC. Translated: CASSFLGQGSSYEQYF.

There are a few counts of this clonotype. The rearrangement uses TRBV4-3 and TRBJ1-2; possibly TRBD1 for D (5 bases). This CDR3 comprises 14 residues. Deletions cut 0 bases from V and 8 bases from J, with 13 bases between. Germline CDR1 is LGHNA and CDR2 is YSLEER. CDR3 sequence reads: CASSQEWQGRGYTF. As DNA, the CDR3 is TGCGCCAGCAGCCAAGAATGGCAGGGAAGGGGCTACACCTTC.

This clonotype was seen a handful of times. The chain couples TRBV7-9 to TRBJ2-2, with no clear D. The CDR3 extends over 13 amino acids. Per germline, CDR1 SEHNR and CDR2 FQNEAQ (reference sequence). Trimming pared 2 bases from V and 6 bases from J, leaving 7 bases between. The CDR3 DNA reads as TGTGCCAGCAGCTTAACGACACCCGGGGAGCTGTTTTTT. Protein: CASSLTTPGELFF.

This clonotype occurred a few times. J is TRBJ2-2 and V is TRBV5-6; D uncertain. Per germline, CDR1 SGHDT and CDR2 YYEEEE. V lost 4 bases to trimming and J lost 0 bases, with 16 bases between them. The CDR3 contains 17 residues. CDR3 nucleotides: TGTGCCAGCAGCCTCTGGGTGTCAACCGCGAACACCGGGGAGCTGTTTTTT. Protein sequence: CASSLWVSTANTGELFF. Based on the CDR3 plus reference TRBV5-6 and TRBJ2-2, the full variable domain is DAGVTQSPTHLIKTRGQQVTLRCSPKSGHDTVSWYQQALGQGPQFIFQYYEEEERQRGNFPDRFSGHQFPNYSSELNVNALLLGDSALYLCASSLWVSTANTGELFFGEGSRLTVL.

This sequence joins TRBV12-3 or TRBV12-4 and TRBJ2-7, with D possibly being TRBD2 (6 bases). V was pared by 7 bases and J by 12 bases, with 19 bases between. There are 12 residues in the CDR3. CDR3 in amino acids: CASTLQRGAAYF. The CDR3 DNA reads as TGTGCCAGCACCCTACAACGCGGGGCAGCGTACTTC.

This clonotype was counted only a few times. The chain carries TRBV10-2 and TRBJ2-7, with 9 bases fitting TRBD2. The length of the CDR3 is 13 residues. V lost 6 bases to trimming and J lost 9 bases; unmatched junction nucleotides: 9. The germline V gene has CDR1 WSHSY and CDR2 SAAADI. CDR3 nucleotide sequence: TGCGCCAGCAGGCCTAGCGGGGCCCCGGGGCAGTACTTC. This sequence encodes CASRPSGAPGQYF.